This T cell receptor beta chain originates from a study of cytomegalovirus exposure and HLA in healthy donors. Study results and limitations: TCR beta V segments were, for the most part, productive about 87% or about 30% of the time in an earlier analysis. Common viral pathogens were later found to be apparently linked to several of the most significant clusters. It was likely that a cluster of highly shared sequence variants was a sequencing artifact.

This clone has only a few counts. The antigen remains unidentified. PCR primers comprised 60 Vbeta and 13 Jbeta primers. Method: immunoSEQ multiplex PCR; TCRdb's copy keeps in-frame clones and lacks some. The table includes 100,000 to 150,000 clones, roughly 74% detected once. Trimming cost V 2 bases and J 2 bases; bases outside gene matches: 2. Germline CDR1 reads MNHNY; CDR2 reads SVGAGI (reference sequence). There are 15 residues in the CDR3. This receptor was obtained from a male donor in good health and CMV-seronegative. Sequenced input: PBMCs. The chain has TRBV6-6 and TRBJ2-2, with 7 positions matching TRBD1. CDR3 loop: CASSYGTDNTGELFF. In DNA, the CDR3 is TGTGCCAGCAGTTACGGGACAGATAACACCGGGGAGCTGTTTTTT.